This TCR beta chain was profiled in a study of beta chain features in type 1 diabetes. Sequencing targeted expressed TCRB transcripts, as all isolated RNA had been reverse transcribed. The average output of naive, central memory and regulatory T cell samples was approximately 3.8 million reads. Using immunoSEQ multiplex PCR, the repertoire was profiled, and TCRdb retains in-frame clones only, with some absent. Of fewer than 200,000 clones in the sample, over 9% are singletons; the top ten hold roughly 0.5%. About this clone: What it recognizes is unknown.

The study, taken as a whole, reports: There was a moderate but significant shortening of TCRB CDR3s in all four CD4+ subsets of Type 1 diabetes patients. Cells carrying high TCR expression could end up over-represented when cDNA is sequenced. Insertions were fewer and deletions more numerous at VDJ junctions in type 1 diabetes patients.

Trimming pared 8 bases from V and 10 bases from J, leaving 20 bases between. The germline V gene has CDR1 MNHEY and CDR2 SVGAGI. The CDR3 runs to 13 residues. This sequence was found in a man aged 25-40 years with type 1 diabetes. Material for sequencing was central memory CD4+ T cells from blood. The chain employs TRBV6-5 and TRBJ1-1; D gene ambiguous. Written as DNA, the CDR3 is TGTGCCAGCTTGGGGAACGGGAGGGCGGGAGCTTTCTTT. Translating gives CASLGNGRAGAFF.